This T cell receptor beta chain was sequenced during a study of beta chain features in type 1 diabetes. General study points: High-TCR-expressing cells could be over-represented by cDNA sequencing. When Type 1 diabetes patients were examined, their TCRB CDR3s proved moderately but significantly shorter in all four CD4+ subsets.

In regard to this clone: Its matching antigen is unknown.

Sequenced material consisted of expressed TCRB transcripts (all of the isolated RNA was reverse transcribed). This table comes from immunoSEQ multiplex PCR, and its TCRdb copy is limited to in-frame clones, with some not included. This sample carries 300,000 or so clones, more than 13% of them seen once, and the ten largest clones take about 0.017%. Input material: naive CD4+ T cells from blood. The sequence was collected from a man aged 25 to 40 with type 1 diabetes.

CDR3 protein: CASSRSGVVGSEAFF. DNA of the CDR3: TGTGCCAGTTCGAGATCCGGGGTGGTCGGTTCTGAAGCTTTCTTT. The chain links TRBV19 to TRBJ1-1; no clear D gene. V was shortened by 8 bases and J by 6 bases, with 22 bases between the two germline ends. The CDR3 runs 15 residues. The germline gives CDR1 LNHDA, CDR2 SQIVND (reference sequence).